These 30 T cell receptor beta chains originate from one sample sequenced in a study of cytomegalovirus exposure and HLA in healthy donors listed by TCRdb under 2017. Library construction relied on the immunoSEQ multiplex PCR assay. For the multiplex PCR, a mixture combining 60 forward primers for TCR Vbeta segments and 13 reverse primers for TCR Jbeta segments was used. Entries here come from immuneACCESS through TCRdb and include only in-frame sequences with V and J called. Some clones fail to appear in such tables; in the studies checked, an unresolved V gene covers under half of the shortfall, and the cause of the remainder is unknown. A total of 110,000 or so clones appear in this sample, 74% of them only once. The ten largest clones add up to around 10% of the sample. Sequencing used PBMCs. These receptors all stem from a woman aged 45-65 years in good health and CMV-seropositive.

The J gene is TRBJ1-2, the V gene TRBV4-2; no reliable D call. CDR3 length equals 13 residues. V lost 7 bases, J lost 3 bases, and 12 bases lay in between. The germline V gene encodes CDR1 LGHNA and CDR2 YNFKEQ. The DNA for the CDR3 is TGTGCCAGCACTCGAGGTGTGGACTATGGCTACACCTTC. Amino acid sequence: CASTRGVDYGYTF.

This chain uses TRBV25-1 with TRBJ2-1; TRBD2 agrees at 7 bases. Germline CDR1 reads MGHDK; CDR2 reads SYGVNS. V shed 3 bases and J 6 bases; nucleotides not matched to a gene: 8. CDR3 length equals 15 residues. DNA of the CDR3: TGTGCCAGCAGTGACCCGGAGACGGGGGGCAATGAGCAGTTCTTC. Its translation is CASSDPETGGNEQFF. Filled out from reference TRBV25-1 and TRBJ2-1, the complete variable domain reads EADIYQTPRYLVIGTGKKITLECSQTMGHDKMYWYQQDPGMELHLIHYSYGVNSTEKGDLSSESTVSRIRTEHFPLTLESARPSHTSQYLCASSDPETGGNEQFFGPGTRLTVL.

The chain has TRBV6-5 and TRBJ2-5; tentatively, D is TRBD1 (6 bases). The germline V gene encodes CDR1 MNHEY and CDR2 SVGAGI. CDR3 length: 14 residues. The ends were cut back, 6 bases at V and 1 base at J, with 12 bases in the middle. The CDR3 nucleotides read TGTGCCAGCAGCCCCCGGGACACCCAAGAGACCCAGTACTTC. Its protein product is CASSPRDTQETQYF.

The rearrangement joins TRBV6-6 to TRBJ1-5; the D gene is possibly TRBD1 (5 bases). CDR1 and CDR2 (germline): MNHNY, SVGAGI (reference sequence). V lost 5 bases and J lost 5, with 13 bases in between. CDR3 size: 14 residues. CDR3: CASSPWTRDQPQHF. In nucleotides, the CDR3 is TGTGCCAGCAGTCCTTGGACAAGAGATCAGCCCCAGCATTTT.

The chain uses TRBV5-4 and TRBJ2-7; the D is unclear. CDR1 is SGHNT, CDR2 YYREEE, per germline (reference sequence). CDR3 length equals 12 residues. V was clipped by 4 bases and J by 2 bases, with 7 bases between them. CDR3 sequence reads: CASSTSAYEQYF. DNA for the CDR3: TGTGCCAGCAGCACCTCGGCCTACGAGCAGTACTTC. Supplemented by reference TRBV5-4 and TRBJ2-7, the full variable domain reads ETGVTQSPTHLIKTRGQQVTLRCSSQSGHNTVSWYQQALGQGPQFIFQYYREEENGRGNFPPRFSGLQFPNYSSELNVNALELDDSALYLCASSTSAYEQYFGPGTRLTVT.

The CDR3 DNA sequence: TGTGCCAGCTCACCATCAGGGACAAATTCACCCCTCCACTTT. Protein product: CASSPSGTNSPLHF. This chain joins TRBV18 and TRBJ1-6; a weak D match, TRBD1 (6 bases). Germline CDR1 and CDR2: KGHSH and LQKENI. Trimming cost V 2 bases and J 7 bases, with 9 bases left between them. The CDR3 contains 14 residues.

This clone was seen once. The chain links TRBV19 to TRBJ1-5, with D perhaps TRBD1 (5 bases). The CDR3 spans 14 residues. Germline CDR1 is LNHDA and CDR2 is SQIVND (reference sequence). Trimming pared 7 bases from V and 0 bases from J, leaving 10 bases between. In DNA, the CDR3 is TGTGCCAGTATTAATCAGGGTAGCAATCAGCCCCAGCATTTT. Its protein product is CASINQGSNQPQHF.

This sequence joins TRBV28 and TRBJ2-7, with D tentatively TRBD1 (5 bases). CDR1 MDHEN and CDR2 SYDVKM come from the germline V gene. The CDR3 totals 15 residues. The V gene lost 3 bases and the J gene lost 0 bases, with 12 bases spanning the gap. DNA for the CDR3: TGTGCCAGCAGTTTTTTTCAGGGTTACTCCTACGAGCAGTACTTC. As protein: CASSFFQGYSYEQYF.

This clone appeared a single time. The gene calls are TRBV5-1 and TRBJ2-5; D possibly corresponds to TRBD1 (6 bases). CDR1 is SGHRS, CDR2 YFSETQ, per germline. V was pared by 2 bases and J by 4 bases, with 15 bases between. This CDR3 is built from 15 residues. CDR3 bases: TGCGCCAGCAGCTTAGGGGCAGGGGCGGCAGAGACCCAGTACTTC. Amino acids: CASSLGAGAAETQYF.

The rearrangement joins TRBV2 to TRBJ2-1; a possible D gene is TRBD1 (6 bases). The CDR3 has 14 residues. Germline V CDR1 and CDR2: SNHLY, FYNNEI. V was clipped by 7 bases and J by 5 bases, with 15 bases between them. The CDR3, as DNA: TGTGCCAGCACTAAGGGGGTCTTGGACAATGAGCAGTTCTTC. Translated, it gives CASTKGVLDNEQFF.

This sequence joins TRBV7-2 and TRBJ2-3; 8 nucleotides match TRBD2. Per the germline V gene, CDR1 is SGHTA and CDR2 is FQGNSA. The CDR3 covers 15 residues. After removal of 4 bases from V and 1 base from J, the junction contained 4 bases not matched to a gene. CDR3 protein: CASSWGAGGTDTQYF. The CDR3 DNA is TGTGCCAGCAGCTGGGGAGCGGGGGGCACAGATACGCAGTATTTT. The entire variable domain, with the rest obtained from reference TRBV7-2 and TRBJ2-3, is as follows: GAGVSQSPSNKVTEKGKDVELRCDPISGHTALYWYRQSLGQGLEFLIYFQGNSAPDKSGLPSDRFSAERTGGSVSTLTIQRTQQEDSAVYLCASSWGAGGTDTQYFGPGTRLTVL.

The chain recombines TRBV6-5 with TRBJ2-3, with 7 bases matching TRBD1. The CDR3 spans 16 residues. The trim removed 0 bases at V and 0 bases at J, leaving 3 bases unmatched. The germline V gene encodes CDR1 MNHEY and CDR2 SVGAGI. The CDR3 DNA reads TGTGCCAGCAGTTACTCGAACAGGGGAAGCACAGATACGCAGTATTTT. Its translation: CASSYSNRGSTDTQYF.

This chain joins TRBV19 and TRBJ1-4; D ambiguous. Trimming took 6 bases from V and 11 from J, leaving 19 bases between them. The CDR3 totals 14 residues. Germline values: CDR1 LNHDA, CDR2 SQIVND (reference sequence). The CDR3 DNA sequence: TGTGCCAGTAGGGCCGGAGATAGAGAGGGCAAACTGTTTTTT. It codes for CASRAGDREGKLFF.

The rearrangement uses TRBV6-6 and TRBJ1-4; D perhaps matches TRBD1 (5 bases). Germline assignment: CDR1 MNHNY and CDR2 SVGAGI (reference sequence). The CDR3 is 12 residues long. V lost 2 bases to trimming and J lost 7 bases, with 5 bases between them. CDR3 nucleotides: TGTGCCAGCAGTTACGGGGCTGAAAAACTGTTTTTT. Translation gives CASSYGAEKLFF.

This clone was detected once. This chain joins TRBV6-5 and TRBJ1-1, with a possible D match to TRBD1 (6 bases). This CDR3 has 14 residues. Germline V gene data show CDR1 as MNHEY and CDR2 as SVGAGI. Deletions cut 6 bases from V and 4 bases from J, with 15 bases between. The CDR3 sequence is CASRVRGFGTEAFF. The CDR3 region has the DNA TGTGCCAGCAGGGTAAGGGGGTTCGGCACTGAAGCTTTCTTT.

This sequence joins TRBV2 and TRBJ1-1; 8 bases line up with TRBD1. This CDR3 region has 14 residues. CDR1 is SNHLY, CDR2 FYNNEI, per germline. V lost 7 bases, J lost 1 base, and 5 bases stayed unmatched. The chain's CDR3 is CASTLGQANTEAFF. CDR3 nucleotide sequence: TGTGCCAGCACCTTGGGACAGGCGAACACTGAAGCTTTCTTT.

The rearrangement uses TRBV4-2 and TRBJ1-1; no clear D gene. CDR1 is LGHNA, CDR2 YNFKEQ, per germline. CDR3 length: 12 residues. Trimming pared 0 bases from V and 4 bases from J, leaving 3 bases between. The CDR3 DNA follows: TGTGCCAGCAGCCAAGATCGCACTGAAGCTTTCTTT. Amino acids: CASSQDRTEAFF.

The CDR3 spells CASSGGLAGGQETQYF. CDR3 nucleotide sequence: TGTGCCAGCAGTGGGGGACTAGCGGGGGGACAAGAGACCCAGTACTTC. The V and J genes are TRBV2 and TRBJ2-5, with TRBD2 matching over 15 bases. CDR3 length: 16 amino acids. The V and J ends lost 4 bases and 2 bases, in that order; junction bases with no gene match: 2. The germline V gene encodes CDR1 SNHLY and CDR2 FYNNEI.

The rearrangement uses TRBV7-2 and TRBJ1-2, with unresolved D. The CDR3 sequence is 13 residues long. CDR1 SGHTA and CDR2 FQGNSA come from the germline V gene. Trimming cost V 4 bases and J 6 bases, with 12 bases left between them. CDR3 sequence (DNA): TGTGCCAGCAGCTCCCCTCTGGCCCATGGCTACACCTTC. This sequence encodes CASSSPLAHGYTF.

The J gene is TRBJ1-1, the V gene TRBV25-1; D gene ambiguous. V was shortened by 0 bases and J by 0 bases, with 5 bases between the two germline ends. Germline V gives CDR1 MGHDK, CDR2 SYGVNS. The CDR3 contains 14 residues. The CDR3 nucleotides read TGTGCCAGCAGTGAATATAGAGTGAACACTGAAGCTTTCTTT. Its protein is CASSEYRVNTEAFF.

Comment on this clone: Germline and junction disagree at one end, which may indicate a read error. V and J are TRBV11-2 and TRBJ1-2; 11 bases are a match to TRBD1. Germline V CDR1 and CDR2: SGHAT, FQNNGV. CDR3 size: 15 residues. This CDR3 reads CASSLDVLGTGGHYF. The CDR3 DNA sequence: TGTGCCAGCAGCTTAGACGTTTTGGGGACAGGGGGTCACTACTTC.

Regarding this clone: Mismatch with germline at one junction end may stem from a read error. This rearrangement joins TRBV5-4 to TRBJ2-7, with TRBD2 matching 10 bases. The CDR3 is made up of 13 amino acids. Germline CDR1 reads SGHNT; CDR2 reads YYREEE (reference sequence). The DNA for the CDR3 is TGTGCCAGCAGCTTGGAGGGACAGCGGGAGGGCTCCTTC. Protein product: CASSLEGQREGSF.

The chain uses TRBV2 and TRBJ2-1, with 11 bases lining up with TRBD2. The ends lost 6 bases at V and 6 bases at J; junction bases unmatched: 7. CDR3 length: 15 residues. Per germline, CDR1 SNHLY and CDR2 FYNNEI. The CDR3 DNA reads as TGTGCCAGCAGCGCCCTAGCGGGGGGCCGCAATGAGCAGTTCTTC. Protein: CASSALAGGRNEQFF. Drawing the rest from reference TRBV2 and TRBJ2-1, the complete variable domain is EPEVTQTPSHQVTQMGQEVILRCVPISNHLYFYWYRQILGQKVEFLVSFYNNEISEKSEIFDDQFSVERPDGSNFTLKIRSTKLEDSAMYFCASSALAGGRNEQFFGPGTRLTVL.

CDR3 loop: CASSLPGLAGGRVPGELFF. The CDR3 nucleotides are TGTGCCAGCAGTCTACCGGGACTAGCGGGAGGGCGGGTCCCCGGGGAGCTGTTTTTT. J is TRBJ2-2 and V is TRBV2, with TRBD2 matching 16 bases. This CDR3 has 19 residues. J gave up 6 bases and V 5 bases, and 12 bases lay outside the gene matches. Germline V gene sequence: CDR1 SNHLY, CDR2 FYNNEI.

J is TRBJ2-2 and V is TRBV9; D is ambiguous. The germline V and J ends were trimmed by 2 bases and 6 bases, with 5 bases remaining between them. The CDR3 covers 12 residues. CDR1 is SGDLS, CDR2 YYNGEE, per germline. As DNA, the CDR3 is TGTGCCAGCAGCGTCGTCGCCGGGGAGCTGTTTTTT. This codes for CASSVVAGELFF.

The rearrangement joins TRBV27 to TRBJ2-1; 8 nucleotides align to TRBD2. This CDR3 region has 17 residues. CDR1 MNHEY and CDR2 SMNVEV come from the germline V gene (reference sequence). V shed 4 bases, J shed 9 bases, and the junction held 17 bases outside the gene matches. The CDR3: CASSSNARGGRSLEQFF. In DNA, the CDR3 is TGTGCCAGCAGTTCCAATGCCCGTGGCGGGAGGAGCCTTGAGCAGTTCTTC.

The chain couples TRBV4-2 to TRBJ2-2; D not certain. V shed 1 base and J shed 3 bases, with 9 bases lying between them. The CDR3 extends over 15 amino acids. Germline CDR1 and CDR2: LGHNA and YNFKEQ. DNA for the CDR3: TGTGCCAGCAGCCAAGGCCTACGAGACACCGGGGAGCTGTTTTTT. Protein sequence: CASSQGLRDTGELFF.

This clone was found a few times. The chain links TRBV6-5 to TRBJ2-7; 9 bases match TRBD1. Trimming removed 6 bases from V and 3 bases from J; junction bases left unmatched: 6. Germline V gene data show CDR1 as MNHEY and CDR2 as SVGAGI. The CDR3 sequence is 14 residues long. In DNA form, the CDR3 reads TGTGCCAGCAGCCCCAGACAGGGGGGCTACGAGCAGTACTTC. Translation gives CASSPRQGGYEQYF.

J is TRBJ1-2 and V is TRBV10-3; no reliable D call. CDR3 size: 13 residues. Germline CDR1 reads ENHRY; CDR2 reads SYGVKD. V was clipped by 2 bases and J by 2 bases, with 6 bases between them. The CDR3 DNA reads TGTGCCATCAGTGAGCTGACAAACTATGGCTACACCTTC. It yields the protein CAISELTNYGYTF.

The chain has TRBV4-2 and TRBJ2-5; TRBD2 aligns across 7 bases. This CDR3 spans 17 amino acids. In germline, CDR1 is LGHNA, CDR2 YNFKEQ. V lost 0 bases and J lost 0; bases outside the gene matches: 7. The CDR3 spells CASSQDLQRGNQETQYF. The CDR3 DNA reads as TGTGCCAGCAGCCAAGACCTCCAGCGGGGCAACCAAGAGACCCAGTACTTC.